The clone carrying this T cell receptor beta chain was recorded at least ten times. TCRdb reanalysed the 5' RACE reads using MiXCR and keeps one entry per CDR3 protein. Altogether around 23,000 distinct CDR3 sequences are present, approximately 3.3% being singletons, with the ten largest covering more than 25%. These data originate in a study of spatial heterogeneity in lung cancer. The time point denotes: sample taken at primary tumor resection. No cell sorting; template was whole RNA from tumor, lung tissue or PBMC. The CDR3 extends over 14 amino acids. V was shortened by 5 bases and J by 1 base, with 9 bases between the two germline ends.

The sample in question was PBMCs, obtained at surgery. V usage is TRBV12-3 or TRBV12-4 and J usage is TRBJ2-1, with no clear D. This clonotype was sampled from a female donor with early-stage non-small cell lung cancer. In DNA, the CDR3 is TGTGCCAGCAGTCATCGCCTGTCCTACAATGAGCAGTTCTTC. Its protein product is CASSHRLSYNEQFF.